This T cell receptor (beta chain) was captured in a study of blood T cells in healthy people across ages. Combining a sample-barcoded 5' primer with a J-beta primer mix, a second PCR ran for roughly 7 to 11 cycles. TCRdb redid the calling of the 5' RACE reads with MiXCR, one entry per CDR3 protein. The table has 700,000 or so distinct CDR3 sequences, about 20% seen once. V was trimmed by 1 base and J by 12 bases, leaving 13 bases between them. Germline V gives CDR1 SGHVS, CDR2 FQNEAQ. The CDR3 runs to 13 residues. Researchers report isolating at least 6.5 million PBMCs per sample. Total RNA amounts of at least 6 micrograms were extracted per sample.

This rearrangement joins TRBV7-8 to TRBJ1-3; no definite D call. Input material: blood. This sequence originates from a man in his 70s in good health. The CDR3 DNA follows: TGTGCCAGCAGCTTAGGTGCAGACTCCCACATATATTTT. Protein sequence: CASSLGADSHIYF.